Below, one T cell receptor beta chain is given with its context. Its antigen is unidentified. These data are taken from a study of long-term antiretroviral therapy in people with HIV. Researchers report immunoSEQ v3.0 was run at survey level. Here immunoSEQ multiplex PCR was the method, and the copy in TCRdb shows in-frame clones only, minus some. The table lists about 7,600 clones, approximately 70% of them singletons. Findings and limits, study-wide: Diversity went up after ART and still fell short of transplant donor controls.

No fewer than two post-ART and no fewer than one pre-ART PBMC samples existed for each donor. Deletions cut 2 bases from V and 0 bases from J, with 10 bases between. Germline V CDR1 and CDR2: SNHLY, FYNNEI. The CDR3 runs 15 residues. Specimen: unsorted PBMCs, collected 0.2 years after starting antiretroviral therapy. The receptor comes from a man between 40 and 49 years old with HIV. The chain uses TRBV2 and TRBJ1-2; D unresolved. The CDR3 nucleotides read TGTGCCAGCAGTGAATATCACGGAGCTAACTATGGCTACACCTTC. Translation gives CASSEYHGANYGYTF.